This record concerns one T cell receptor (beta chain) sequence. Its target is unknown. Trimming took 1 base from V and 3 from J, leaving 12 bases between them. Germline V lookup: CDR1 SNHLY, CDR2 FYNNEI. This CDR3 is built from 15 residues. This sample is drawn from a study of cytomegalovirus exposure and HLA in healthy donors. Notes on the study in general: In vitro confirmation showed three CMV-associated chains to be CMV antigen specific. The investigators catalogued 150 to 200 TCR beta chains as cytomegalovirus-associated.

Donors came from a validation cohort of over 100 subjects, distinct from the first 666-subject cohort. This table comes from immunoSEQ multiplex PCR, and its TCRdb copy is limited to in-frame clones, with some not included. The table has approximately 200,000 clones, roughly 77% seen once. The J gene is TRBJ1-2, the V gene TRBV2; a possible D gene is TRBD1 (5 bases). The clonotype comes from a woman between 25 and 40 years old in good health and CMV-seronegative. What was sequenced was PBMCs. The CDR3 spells CASSEGRGGDYGYTF. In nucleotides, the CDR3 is TGTGCCAGCAGTGAAGGTCGGGGGGGAGACTATGGCTACACCTTC.